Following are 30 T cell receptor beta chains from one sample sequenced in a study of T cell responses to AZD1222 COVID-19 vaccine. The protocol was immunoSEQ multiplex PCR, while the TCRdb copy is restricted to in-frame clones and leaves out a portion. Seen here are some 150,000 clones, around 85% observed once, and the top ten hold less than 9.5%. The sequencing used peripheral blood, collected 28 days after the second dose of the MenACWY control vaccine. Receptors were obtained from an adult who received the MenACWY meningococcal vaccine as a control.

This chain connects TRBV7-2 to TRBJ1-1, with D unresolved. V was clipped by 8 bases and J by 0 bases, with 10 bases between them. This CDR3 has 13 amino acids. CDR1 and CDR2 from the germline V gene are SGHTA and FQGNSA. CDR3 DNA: TGTGCCAGCCTAAGCGAGATGAACACTGAAGCTTTCTTT. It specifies CASLSEMNTEAFF.

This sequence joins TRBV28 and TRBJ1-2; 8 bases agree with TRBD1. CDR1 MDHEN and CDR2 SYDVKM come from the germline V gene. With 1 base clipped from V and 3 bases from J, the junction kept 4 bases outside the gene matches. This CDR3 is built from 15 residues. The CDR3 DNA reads TGTGCCAGCAGTTTATCCGGACAGGGTCACTATGGCTACACCTTC. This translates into CASSLSGQGHYGYTF.

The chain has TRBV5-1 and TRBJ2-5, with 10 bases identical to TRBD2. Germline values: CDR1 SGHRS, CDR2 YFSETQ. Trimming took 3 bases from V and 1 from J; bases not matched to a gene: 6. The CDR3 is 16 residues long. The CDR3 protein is CASSYGLAVTQETQYF. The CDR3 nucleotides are TGCGCCAGCAGCTACGGACTAGCGGTGACCCAAGAGACCCAGTACTTC. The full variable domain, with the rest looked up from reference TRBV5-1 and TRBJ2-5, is KAGVTQTPRYLIKTRGQQVTLSCSPISGHRSVSWYQQTPGQGLQFLFEYFSETQRNKGNFPGRFSGRQFSNSRSEMNVSTLELGDSALYLCASSYGLAVTQETQYFGPGTRLLVL.

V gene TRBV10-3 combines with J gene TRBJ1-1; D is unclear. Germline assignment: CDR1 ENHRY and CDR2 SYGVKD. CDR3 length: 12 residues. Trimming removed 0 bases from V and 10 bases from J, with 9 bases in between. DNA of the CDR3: TGTGCCATCAGTGAGTCGGCGTCTCGAGCTTTCTTT. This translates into CAISESASRAFF.

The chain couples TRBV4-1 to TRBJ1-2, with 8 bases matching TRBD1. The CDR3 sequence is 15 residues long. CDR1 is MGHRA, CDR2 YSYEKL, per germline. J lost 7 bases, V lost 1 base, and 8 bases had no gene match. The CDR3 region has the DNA TGCGCCAGCAGCCAAGCAGGGGGCGGCCTCATTGGCTACACCTTC. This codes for CASSQAGGGLIGYTF.

CDR3 amino acids: CATSVQGGNTEAFF. CDR3 coding DNA: TGTGCCACCAGCGTGCAGGGGGGGAACACTGAAGCTTTCTTT. V gene TRBV24-1 combines with J gene TRBJ1-1, with 7 bases aligning to TRBD1. The CDR3 totals 14 residues. Trimming took 7 bases from V and 1 from J; bases not matched to a gene: 5. From germline, CDR1 is KGHDR and CDR2 SFDVKD.

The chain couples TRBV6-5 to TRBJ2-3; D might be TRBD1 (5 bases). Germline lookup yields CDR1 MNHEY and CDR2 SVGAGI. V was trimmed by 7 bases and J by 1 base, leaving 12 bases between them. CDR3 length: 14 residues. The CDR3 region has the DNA TGTGCCAGCAAGTTCAGGGTCGGCACAGATACGCAGTATTTT. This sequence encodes CASKFRVGTDTQYF.

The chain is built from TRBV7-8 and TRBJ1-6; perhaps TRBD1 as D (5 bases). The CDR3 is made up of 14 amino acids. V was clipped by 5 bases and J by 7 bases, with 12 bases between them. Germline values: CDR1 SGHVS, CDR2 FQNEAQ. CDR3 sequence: CASSPRRQNSPLHF. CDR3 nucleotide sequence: TGTGCCAGCAGCCCCCGTAGACAGAATTCACCCCTCCACTTT.

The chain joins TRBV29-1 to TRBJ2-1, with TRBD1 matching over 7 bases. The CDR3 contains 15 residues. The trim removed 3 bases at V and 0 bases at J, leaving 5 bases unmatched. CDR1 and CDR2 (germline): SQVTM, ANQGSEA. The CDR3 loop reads CSVDPGTASYNEQFF. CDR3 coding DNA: TGCAGCGTTGATCCGGGGACAGCCTCCTACAATGAGCAGTTCTTC.

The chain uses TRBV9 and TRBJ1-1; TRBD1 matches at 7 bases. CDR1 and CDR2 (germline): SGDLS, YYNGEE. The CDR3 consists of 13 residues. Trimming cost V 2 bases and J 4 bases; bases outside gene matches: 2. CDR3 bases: TGTGCCAGCAGCGTCACAGGGGTCACTGAAGCTTTCTTT. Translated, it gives CASSVTGVTEAFF.

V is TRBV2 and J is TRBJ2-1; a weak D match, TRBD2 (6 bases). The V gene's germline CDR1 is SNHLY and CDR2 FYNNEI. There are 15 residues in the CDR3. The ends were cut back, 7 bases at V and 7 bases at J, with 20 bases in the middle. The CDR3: CASKLSRESGNEQFF. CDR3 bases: TGTGCCAGCAAACTCTCTCGCGAAAGCGGGAATGAGCAGTTCTTC.

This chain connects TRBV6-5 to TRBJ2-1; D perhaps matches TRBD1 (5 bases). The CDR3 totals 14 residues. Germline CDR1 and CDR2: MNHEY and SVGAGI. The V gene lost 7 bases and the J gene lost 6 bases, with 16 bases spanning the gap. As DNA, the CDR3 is TGTGCCAGCACAGGGATTAGTCGCGGCAATGAGCAGTTCTTC. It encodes CASTGISRGNEQFF.

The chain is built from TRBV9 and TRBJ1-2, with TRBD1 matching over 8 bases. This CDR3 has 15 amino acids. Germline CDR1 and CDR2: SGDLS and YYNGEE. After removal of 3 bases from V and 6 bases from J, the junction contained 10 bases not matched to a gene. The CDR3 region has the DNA TGTGCCAGCAGCGCGTTATTGACAGGGGCGAATGGCTACACCTTC. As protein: CASSALLTGANGYTF.

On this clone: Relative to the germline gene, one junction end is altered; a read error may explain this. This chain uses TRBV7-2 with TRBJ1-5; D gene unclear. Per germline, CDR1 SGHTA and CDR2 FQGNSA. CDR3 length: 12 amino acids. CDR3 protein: CASSLGVGGLNF. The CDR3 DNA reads TGTGCCAGCAGCTTAGGCGTCGGAGGGCTAAATTTT.

The CDR3 DNA reads TGTGCCAGCAGTGAATCTCCGATGGGAGGGGAGACCCAGTACTTC. Translating gives CASSESPMGGETQYF. The gene calls are TRBV25-1 and TRBJ2-5; 7 bases map to TRBD2. Germline V lookup: CDR1 MGHDK, CDR2 SYGVNS. V dropped 1 base and J dropped 5; count of bases not matched to a gene: 7. This CDR3 is 15 amino acids long.

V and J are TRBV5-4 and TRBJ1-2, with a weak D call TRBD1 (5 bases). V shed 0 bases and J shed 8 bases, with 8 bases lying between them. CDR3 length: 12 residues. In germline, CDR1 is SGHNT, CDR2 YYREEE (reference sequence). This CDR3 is CASSLAGGGYTF. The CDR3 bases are TGTGCCAGCAGCTTGGCCGGGGGAGGCTACACCTTC. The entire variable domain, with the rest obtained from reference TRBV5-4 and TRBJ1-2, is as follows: ETGVTQSPTHLIKTRGQQVTLRCSSQSGHNTVSWYQQALGQGPQFIFQYYREEENGRGNFPPRFSGLQFPNYSSELNVNALELDDSALYLCASSLAGGGYTFGSGTRLTVV.

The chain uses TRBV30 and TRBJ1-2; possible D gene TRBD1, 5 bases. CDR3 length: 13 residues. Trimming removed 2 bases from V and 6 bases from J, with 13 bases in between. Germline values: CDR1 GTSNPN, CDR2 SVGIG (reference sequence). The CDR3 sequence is CAWSTGQVHGYTF. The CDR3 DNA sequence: TGTGCCTGGAGTACGGGGCAGGTGCATGGCTACACCTTC.

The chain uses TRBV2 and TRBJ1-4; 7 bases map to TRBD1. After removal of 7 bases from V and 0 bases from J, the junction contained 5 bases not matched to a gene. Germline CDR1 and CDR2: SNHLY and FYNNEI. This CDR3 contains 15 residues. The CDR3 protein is CASTAQGATNEKLFF. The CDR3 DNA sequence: TGTGCCAGCACTGCCCAGGGGGCAACTAATGAAAAACTGTTTTTT.

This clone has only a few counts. The CDR3 loop is CATSRAIRGQGPTEAFF. CDR3 bases: TGTGCCACCAGCAGAGCTATCAGGGGACAGGGGCCCACTGAAGCTTTCTTT. The chain employs TRBV15 and TRBJ1-1, with TRBD1 matching 10 bases. The trim removed 1 base at V and 4 bases at J, leaving 9 bases unmatched. Germline V gene lookup returns CDR1 LNHNV and CDR2 YYDKDF (reference sequence). CDR3 size: 17 residues.

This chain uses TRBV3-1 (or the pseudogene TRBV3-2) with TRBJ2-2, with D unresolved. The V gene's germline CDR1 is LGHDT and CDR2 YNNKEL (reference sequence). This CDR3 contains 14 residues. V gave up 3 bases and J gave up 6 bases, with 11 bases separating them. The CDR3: CASSHWRPSGELFF. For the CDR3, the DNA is TGTGCCAGCAGCCACTGGCGGCCGTCCGGGGAGCTGTTTTTT.

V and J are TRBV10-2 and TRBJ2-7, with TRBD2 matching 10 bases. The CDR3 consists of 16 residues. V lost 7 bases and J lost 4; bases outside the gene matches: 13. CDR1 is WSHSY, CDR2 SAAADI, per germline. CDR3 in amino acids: CASTETGTSEYYEQYF. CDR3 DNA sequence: TGCGCCAGCACCGAAACCGGGACTAGCGAGTATTACGAGCAGTACTTC.

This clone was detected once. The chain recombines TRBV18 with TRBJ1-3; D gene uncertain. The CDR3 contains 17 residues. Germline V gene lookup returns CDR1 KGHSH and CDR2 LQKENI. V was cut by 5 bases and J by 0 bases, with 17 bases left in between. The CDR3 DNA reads TGTGCCAGCTCAAGTACGGGAGGGCCCTACTCTGGAAACACCATATATTTT. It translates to CASSSTGGPYSGNTIYF.

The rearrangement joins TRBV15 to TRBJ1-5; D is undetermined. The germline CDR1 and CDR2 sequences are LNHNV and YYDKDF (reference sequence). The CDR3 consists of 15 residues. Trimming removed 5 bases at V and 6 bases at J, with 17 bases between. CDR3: CATSLAAAPGQPQHF. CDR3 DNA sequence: TGTGCCACCAGCCTAGCGGCGGCCCCAGGTCAGCCCCAGCATTTT.

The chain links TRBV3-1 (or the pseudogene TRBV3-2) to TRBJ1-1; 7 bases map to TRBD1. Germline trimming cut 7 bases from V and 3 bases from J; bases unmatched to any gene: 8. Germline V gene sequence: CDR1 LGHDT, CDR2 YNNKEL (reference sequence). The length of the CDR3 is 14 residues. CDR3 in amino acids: CASTTRQGDTEAFF. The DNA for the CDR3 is TGTGCCAGCACAACCCGACAGGGCGACACTGAAGCTTTCTTT.

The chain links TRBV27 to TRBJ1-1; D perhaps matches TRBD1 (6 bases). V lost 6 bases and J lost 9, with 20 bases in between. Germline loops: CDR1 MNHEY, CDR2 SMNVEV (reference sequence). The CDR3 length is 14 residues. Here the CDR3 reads CASRVPDGWGQAFF. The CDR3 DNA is TGTGCCAGCAGGGTTCCGGATGGGTGGGGGCAAGCTTTCTTT.

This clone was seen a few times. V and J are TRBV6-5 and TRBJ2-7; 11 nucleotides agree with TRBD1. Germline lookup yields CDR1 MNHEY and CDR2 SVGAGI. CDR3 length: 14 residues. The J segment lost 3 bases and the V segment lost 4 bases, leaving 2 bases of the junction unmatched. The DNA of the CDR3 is TGTGCCAGCAGTTTGGACAGGGGGCTCTACGAGCAGTACTTC. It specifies CASSLDRGLYEQYF.

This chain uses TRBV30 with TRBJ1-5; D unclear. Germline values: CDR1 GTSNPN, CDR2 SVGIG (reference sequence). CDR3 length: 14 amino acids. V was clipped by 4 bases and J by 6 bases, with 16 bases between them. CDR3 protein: CAWNLRGSSQPQHF. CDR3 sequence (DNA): TGTGCCTGGAATCTCCGGGGTTCGAGTCAGCCCCAGCATTTT.

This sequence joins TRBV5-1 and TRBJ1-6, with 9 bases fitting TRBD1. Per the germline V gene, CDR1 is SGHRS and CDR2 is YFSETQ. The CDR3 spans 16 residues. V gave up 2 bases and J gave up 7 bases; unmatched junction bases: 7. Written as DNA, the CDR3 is TGCGCCAGCAGCTTACCGACTGGGACAGGGAATTCACCCCTCCACTTT. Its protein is CASSLPTGTGNSPLHF. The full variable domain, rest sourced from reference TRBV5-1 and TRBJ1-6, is KAGVTQTPRYLIKTRGQQVTLSCSPISGHRSVSWYQQTPGQGLQFLFEYFSETQRNKGNFPGRFSGRQFSNSRSEMNVSTLELGDSALYLCASSLPTGTGNSPLHFGNGTRLTVT.

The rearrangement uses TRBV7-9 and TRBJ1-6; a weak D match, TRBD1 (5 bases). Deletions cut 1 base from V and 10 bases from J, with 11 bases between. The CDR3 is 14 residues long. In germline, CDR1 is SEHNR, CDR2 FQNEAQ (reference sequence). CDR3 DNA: TGTGCCAGCAGCTTAGGGGGCGCTGGGTCACCCCTCCACTTT. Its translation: CASSLGGAGSPLHF.

In nucleotides, the CDR3 is TGTGCCAGCAGTTCCCCGACAGGGGGCAATAGCAATCAGCCCCAGCATTTT. It codes for CASSSPTGGNSNQPQHF. The chain combines TRBV28 with TRBJ1-5; 10 bases agree with TRBD1. This CDR3 has 17 residues. J lost 0 bases, V lost 4 bases, and 6 bases had no gene match. Germline CDR1 is MDHEN and CDR2 is SYDVKM.